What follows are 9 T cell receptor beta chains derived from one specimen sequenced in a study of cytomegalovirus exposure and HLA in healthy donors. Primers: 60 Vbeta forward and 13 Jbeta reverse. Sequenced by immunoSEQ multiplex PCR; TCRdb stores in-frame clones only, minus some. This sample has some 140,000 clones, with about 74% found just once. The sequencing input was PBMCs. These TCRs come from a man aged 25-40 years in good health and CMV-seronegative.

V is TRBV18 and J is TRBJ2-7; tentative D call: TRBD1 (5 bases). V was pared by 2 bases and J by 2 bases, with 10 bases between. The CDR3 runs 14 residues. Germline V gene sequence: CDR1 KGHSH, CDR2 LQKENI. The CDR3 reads CASSPSRATYEQYF. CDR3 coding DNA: TGTGCCAGCTCACCATCCAGGGCAACCTACGAGCAGTACTTC.

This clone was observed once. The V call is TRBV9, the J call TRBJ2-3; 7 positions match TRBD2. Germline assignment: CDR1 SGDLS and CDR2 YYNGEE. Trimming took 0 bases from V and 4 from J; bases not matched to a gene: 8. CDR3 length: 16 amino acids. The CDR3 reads CASSVARGRGPDTQYF. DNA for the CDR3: TGTGCCAGCAGCGTAGCACGAGGGAGGGGTCCAGATACGCAGTATTTT.

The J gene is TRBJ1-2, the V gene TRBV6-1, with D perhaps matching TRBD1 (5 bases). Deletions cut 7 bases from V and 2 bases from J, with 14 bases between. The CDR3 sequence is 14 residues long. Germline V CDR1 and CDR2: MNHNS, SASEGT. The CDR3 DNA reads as TGTGCCAGCACCAGAGACAGTGGGAACTATGGCTACACCTTC. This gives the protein CASTRDSGNYGYTF.

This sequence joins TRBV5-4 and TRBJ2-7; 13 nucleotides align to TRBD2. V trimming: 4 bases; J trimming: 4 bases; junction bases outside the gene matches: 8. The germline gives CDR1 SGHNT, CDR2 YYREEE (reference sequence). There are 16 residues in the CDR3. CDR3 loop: CASSPGGTSGTYEQYF. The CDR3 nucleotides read TGTGCCAGCAGCCCGGGGGGGACTAGCGGGACTTACGAGCAGTACTTC.

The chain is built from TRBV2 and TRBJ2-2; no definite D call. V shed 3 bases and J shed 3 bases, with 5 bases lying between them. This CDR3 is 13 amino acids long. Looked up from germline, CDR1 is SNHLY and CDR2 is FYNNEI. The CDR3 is CASSEGHTGELFF. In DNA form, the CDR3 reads TGTGCCAGCAGTGAGGGCCACACCGGGGAGCTGTTTTTT. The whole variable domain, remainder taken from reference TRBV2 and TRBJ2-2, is EPEVTQTPSHQVTQMGQEVILRCVPISNHLYFYWYRQILGQKVEFLVSFYNNEISEKSEIFDDQFSVERPDGSNFTLKIRSTKLEDSAMYFCASSEGHTGELFFGEGSRLTVL.

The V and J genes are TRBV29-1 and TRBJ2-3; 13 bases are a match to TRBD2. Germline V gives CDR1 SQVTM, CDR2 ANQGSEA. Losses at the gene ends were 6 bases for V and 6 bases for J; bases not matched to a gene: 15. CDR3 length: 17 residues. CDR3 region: CSVATGLAGDLGDTQYF. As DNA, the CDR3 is TGCAGCGTCGCCACCGGACTAGCGGGAGACTTGGGGGATACGCAGTATTTT.

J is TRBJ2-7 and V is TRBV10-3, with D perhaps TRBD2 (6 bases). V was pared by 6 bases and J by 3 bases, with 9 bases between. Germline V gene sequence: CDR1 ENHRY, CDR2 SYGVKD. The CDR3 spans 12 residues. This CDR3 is CAISGEVYEQYF. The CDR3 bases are TGTGCCATCAGCGGGGAGGTCTACGAGCAGTACTTC.

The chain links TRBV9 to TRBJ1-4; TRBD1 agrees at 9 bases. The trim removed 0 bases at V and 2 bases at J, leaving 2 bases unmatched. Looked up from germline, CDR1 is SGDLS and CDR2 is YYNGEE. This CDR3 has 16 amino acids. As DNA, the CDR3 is TGTGCCAGCAGCGTAGGACAGGGGGGGACTAATGAAAAACTGTTTTTT. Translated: CASSVGQGGTNEKLFF. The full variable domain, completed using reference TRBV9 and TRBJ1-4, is DSGVTQTPKHLITATGQRVTLRCSPRSGDLSVYWYQQSLDQGLQFLIQYYNGEERAKGNILERFSAQQFPDLHSELNLSSLELGDSALYFCASSVGQGGTNEKLFFGSGTQLSVL.

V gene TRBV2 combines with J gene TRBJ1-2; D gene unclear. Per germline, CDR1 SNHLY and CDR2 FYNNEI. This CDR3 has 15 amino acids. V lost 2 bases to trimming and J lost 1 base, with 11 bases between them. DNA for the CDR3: TGTGCCAGCAGTGAATCGGCGGGAGGTAACTATGGCTACACCTTC. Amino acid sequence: CASSESAGGNYGYTF.